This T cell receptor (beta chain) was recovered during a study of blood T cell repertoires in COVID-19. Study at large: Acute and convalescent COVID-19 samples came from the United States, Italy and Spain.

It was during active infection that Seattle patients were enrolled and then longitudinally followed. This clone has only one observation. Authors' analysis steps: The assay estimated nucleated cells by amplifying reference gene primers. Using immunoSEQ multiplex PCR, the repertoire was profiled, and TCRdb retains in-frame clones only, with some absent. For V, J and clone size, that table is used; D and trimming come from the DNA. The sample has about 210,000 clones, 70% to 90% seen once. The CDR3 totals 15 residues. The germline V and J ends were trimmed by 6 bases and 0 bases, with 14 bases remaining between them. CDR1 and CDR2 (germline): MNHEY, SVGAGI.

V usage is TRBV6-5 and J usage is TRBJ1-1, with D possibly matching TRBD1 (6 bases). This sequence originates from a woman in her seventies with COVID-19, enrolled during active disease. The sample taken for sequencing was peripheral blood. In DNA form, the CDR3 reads TGTGCCAGCAGATCAAACAGGGAGTTGAACACTGAAGCTTTCTTT. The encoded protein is CASRSNRELNTEAFF.